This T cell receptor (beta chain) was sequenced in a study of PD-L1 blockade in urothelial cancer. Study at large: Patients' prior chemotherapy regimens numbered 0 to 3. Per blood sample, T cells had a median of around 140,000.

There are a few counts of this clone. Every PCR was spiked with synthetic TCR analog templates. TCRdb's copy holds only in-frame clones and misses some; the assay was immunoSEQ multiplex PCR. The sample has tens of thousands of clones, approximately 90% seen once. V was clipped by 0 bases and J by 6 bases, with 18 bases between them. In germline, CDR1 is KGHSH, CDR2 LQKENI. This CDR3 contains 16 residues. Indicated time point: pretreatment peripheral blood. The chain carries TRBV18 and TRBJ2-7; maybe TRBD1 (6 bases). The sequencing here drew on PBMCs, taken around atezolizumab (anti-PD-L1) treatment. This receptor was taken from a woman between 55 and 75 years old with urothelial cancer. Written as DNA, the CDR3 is TGTGCCAGCTCACCACCGAACAGGGCTCGGGTTGGCGAGCAGTACTTC. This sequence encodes CASSPPNRARVGEQYF.